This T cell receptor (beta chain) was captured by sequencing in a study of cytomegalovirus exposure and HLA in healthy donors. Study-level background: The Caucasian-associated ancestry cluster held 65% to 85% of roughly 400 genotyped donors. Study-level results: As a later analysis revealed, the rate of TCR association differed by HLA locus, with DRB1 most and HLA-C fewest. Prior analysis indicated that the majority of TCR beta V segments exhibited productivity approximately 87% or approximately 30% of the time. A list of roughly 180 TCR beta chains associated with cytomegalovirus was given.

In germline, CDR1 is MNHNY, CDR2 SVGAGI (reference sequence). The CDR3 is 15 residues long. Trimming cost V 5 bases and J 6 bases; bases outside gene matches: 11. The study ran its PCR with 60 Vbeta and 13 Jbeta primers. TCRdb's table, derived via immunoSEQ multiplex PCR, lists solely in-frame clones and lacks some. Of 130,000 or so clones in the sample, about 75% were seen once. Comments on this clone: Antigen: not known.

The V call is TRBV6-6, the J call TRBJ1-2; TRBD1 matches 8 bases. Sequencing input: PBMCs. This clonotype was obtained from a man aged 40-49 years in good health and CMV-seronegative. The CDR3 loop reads CASSPRQGLFDGYTF. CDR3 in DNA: TGTGCCAGCAGTCCCCGACAGGGGTTGTTCGATGGCTACACCTTC.